A selection of T cell receptor beta chains follows, all from one sample in a study of blood T cells in healthy people across ages. TCRdb recomputed calls from the 5' RACE reads with MiXCR, one row per CDR3 protein. The sample contains 850,000 to 1,300,000 distinct CDR3 sequences, 45% of which appear only once. The source material was blood. All receptors derive from a woman aged 55-75 years in good health. CDR3s include the opening cysteine and the closing phenylalanine or tryptophan. Fields, in order: V gene, D gene, J gene, CDR3 protein. D genes are given only for firm matches.

V gene: TRBV11-2; D gene: -; J gene: TRBJ2-4; CDR3 protein: CASSLDLAGQVQYF
V gene: TRBV7-2; D gene: -; J gene: TRBJ1-2; CDR3 protein: CASSLGVGTYGYTF
V gene: TRBV14; D gene: -; J gene: TRBJ2-3; CDR3 protein: CASSRGLSTDTQYF
V gene: TRBV12-5; D gene: TRBD2; J gene: TRBJ2-7; CDR3 protein: CASAPRLAGAYEQYF
V gene: TRBV12-3/TRBV12-4; D gene: -; J gene: TRBJ2-1; CDR3 protein: CASSSPLGGSYNEQFF
V gene: TRBV9; D gene: -; J gene: TRBJ1-2; CDR3 protein: CASSPQGPFYGYTF
V gene: TRBV7-9; D gene: -; J gene: TRBJ2-7; CDR3 protein: CASSLRTNEQYF
V gene: TRBV6-5; D gene: -; J gene: TRBJ2-3; CDR3 protein: CASSQTGGGTQYF
V gene: TRBV25-1; D gene: -; J gene: TRBJ2-4; CDR3 protein: CASSETMPGTDYKQYF
V gene: TRBV29-1; D gene: -; J gene: TRBJ2-1; CDR3 protein: CSVAATLYNEQFF
V gene: TRBV4-2; D gene: TRBD2; J gene: TRBJ2-1; CDR3 protein: CASSPESGSSYNEQFF
V gene: TRBV30; D gene: -; J gene: TRBJ2-1; CDR3 protein: CAWSRGGSGHEQFF
V gene: TRBV6-2/TRBV6-3; D gene: -; J gene: TRBJ1-5; CDR3 protein: CASSYFGRSNQPQHF
V gene: TRBV20-1; D gene: TRBD1; J gene: TRBJ2-5; CDR3 protein: CSARPRGSEETQYF
V gene: TRBV20-1; D gene: TRBD1; J gene: TRBJ2-7; CDR3 protein: CSASPSQGITYEQYF
V gene: TRBV16; D gene: -; J gene: TRBJ1-2; CDR3 protein: CASSQSGGNYGYTF
V gene: TRBV15; D gene: TRBD1; J gene: TRBJ2-7; CDR3 protein: CATSRGGTAQDEQYF
V gene: TRBV10-1; D gene: -; J gene: TRBJ2-1; CDR3 protein: CASIRSSYNEQFF
V gene: TRBV27; D gene: -; J gene: -; CDR3 protein: CASSPGADQEQYF
V gene: TRBV5-1; D gene: -; J gene: TRBJ2-5; CDR3 protein: CASSLRAVGETQYF
V gene: TRBV12-3/TRBV12-4; D gene: -; J gene: TRBJ1-4; CDR3 protein: CASSSTGTGLGEKLFF
V gene: TRBV5-5; D gene: TRBD1; J gene: -; CDR3 protein: CASSFSTGGLETQYF
V gene: TRBV29-1; D gene: TRBD1; J gene: TRBJ2-6; CDR3 protein: CSVVGTGISGANVLTF
V gene: TRBV20-1; D gene: TRBD1; J gene: TRBJ1-2; CDR3 protein: CSATDRGHGYGYTF
V gene: TRBV27; D gene: -; J gene: TRBJ1-4; CDR3 protein: CASSARGATNEKLFF
V gene: TRBV27; D gene: TRBD1; J gene: TRBJ2-3; CDR3 protein: CASSHRGRTDTQYF
V gene: TRBV20-1; D gene: -; J gene: TRBJ2-3; CDR3 protein: CSASSRSEDTQYF
V gene: TRBV18; D gene: -; J gene: TRBJ2-7; CDR3 protein: CATAGATYEQYF
V gene: TRBV7-6; D gene: -; J gene: TRBJ2-5; CDR3 protein: CASSLARVAWETQYF
V gene: TRBV5-1; D gene: -; J gene: TRBJ2-2; CDR3 protein: CASSFLGTGTGELFF
V gene: TRBV7-2; D gene: -; J gene: TRBJ2-3; CDR3 protein: CASSREGTDTQYF
V gene: TRBV27; D gene: -; J gene: TRBJ2-7; CDR3 protein: CASSPLGIEKEQYF
V gene: TRBV29-1; D gene: TRBD1; J gene: TRBJ2-7; CDR3 protein: CSVAGTDIGPSYEQYF
V gene: TRBV20-1; D gene: -; J gene: TRBJ2-3; CDR3 protein: CSATYPMRVSTDTQYF
V gene: TRBV25-1; D gene: -; J gene: TRBJ1-6; CDR3 protein: CASRDSPLNSPLHF
V gene: TRBV28; D gene: -; J gene: TRBJ2-7; CDR3 protein: CASSLLDYEQYF
V gene: TRBV15; D gene: -; J gene: TRBJ2-5; CDR3 protein: CATSRGAQGTQYF